This TCR beta chain was identified during a study of neurological immune-mediated disorders. Findings of the study overall: HTLV-1-associated myelopathy ranked highest for TCR clonal expansion and multiple sclerosis lowest, beneath healthy controls.

This clonotype appeared many times. The antigen is unknown. The study built unsorted libraries from 2 million PBMCs kept at -80 C. As for the cDNA, it was generated by 5'RACE with 10-nucleotide random UMIs. In each sequencing run, over 160 million TCR-beta sequences were generated from 15-18 subjects. TCRdb reprocessed the 5' RACE reads with MiXCR, giving one entry per CDR3 protein. Of 55,000 to 70,000 distinct CDR3 sequences in the sample, around 10% were seen once. This CDR3 spans 14 amino acids. Trimming stripped 3 bases from V and 4 bases from J, with 9 bases between. The germline CDR1 and CDR2 sequences are SGHDN and FVKESK.

This clonotype was obtained from a man aged 55 to 70 in good health. The chain uses TRBV14 and TRBJ2-2; D unresolved. The sample comprised PBMCs. In DNA form, the CDR3 reads TGTGCCAGCAGCCACCTCGCTTCCACCGGGGAGCTGTTTTTT. Translating it yields CASSHLASTGELFF.